Listed below are T cell receptor beta chains from one sample, sequenced in a study of blood T cell repertoires in COVID-19. Profiling relied on immunoSEQ multiplex PCR, and the TCRdb table lists in-frame clones only, not all of them. Of roughly 100,000 clones detected, around 90% appear once; the ten largest clones hold approximately 3.1%. The sample consisted of peripheral blood. The source of these receptors is a man over 45 in a cohort sampled during active COVID-19. CDR3s include the opening cysteine and the closing phenylalanine or tryptophan. D genes are given only for firm matches. Clone size appears in some rows only: once, few, many, or a class for an expanded clone.

TRBV4-3	16	TRBD1	TRBJ1-2	.	CASSQDGTGADYGYTF	TGCGCCAGCAGCCAAGATGGGACAGGGGCCGACTATGGCTACACCTTC
TRBV2	17	TRBD1	TRBJ1-6	.	CASSEGGQGWGNSPLHF	TGTGCCAGCAGTGAAGGGGGACAGGGCTGGGGTAATTCACCCCTCCACTTT
TRBV12-3/TRBV12-4	12	TRBD1	TRBJ1-1	.	CASSRDRGRAFF	TGTGCCAGCAGCCGTGACAGGGGCCGCGCTTTCTTT
TRBV6-2/TRBV6-3	15	.	TRBJ2-1	.	CASSPVPSSYNEQFF	TGTGCCAGCAGCCCCGTCCCGAGCTCCTACAATGAGCAGTTCTTC
TRBV7-9	13	.	TRBJ1-4	.	CASSPTRNEKLFF	TGTGCCAGCAGCCCAACGAGAAATGAAAAACTGTTTTTT
TRBV3-1/TRBV3-2	15	TRBD1	TRBJ1-2	.	CASSQAFGRGHGYTF	TGTGCCAGCAGCCAAGCTTTTGGCAGGGGGCACGGCTACACCTTC
TRBV9	17	TRBD2	TRBJ2-2	.	CASSPGGLAENTGELFF	TGTGCCAGCAGCCCAGGAGGTCTAGCGGAAAACACCGGGGAGCTGTTTTTT
TRBV10-3	13	.	TRBJ1-5	.	CAAGQSSNQPQHF	TGTGCCGCCGGACAGTCGAGCAATCAGCCCCAGCATTTT
TRBV7-9	16	.	TRBJ2-1	.	CASSLLGGGAYNEQFF	TGTGCCAGCAGCTTATTAGGCGGCGGGGCCTACAATGAGCAGTTCTTC
TRBV4-3	16	.	TRBJ2-1	.	CASSQDRQSRGNEQFF	TGCGCCAGCAGCCAAGATCGGCAGTCCAGAGGTAATGAGCAGTTCTTC
TRBV3-1/TRBV3-2	15	.	TRBJ1-3	.	CASSQQGNSGNTIYF	TGTGCCAGCAGCCAACAGGGAAACTCTGGAAACACCATATATTTT
TRBV20-1	15	TRBD2	TRBJ2-3	.	CSASFRRGGQDTQYF	TGCAGTGCTAGTTTTAGGCGGGGGGGCCAAGATACGCAGTATTTT
TRBV5-8	17	TRBD2	TRBJ2-1	.	CASSLVAGGLPPPQQFF	TGTGCCAGCAGCTTGGTAGCGGGGGGGCTCCCTCCCCCTCAGCAGTTCTTC
TRBV6-7	14	.	TRBJ1-5	.	CASSTGVPMQPQHF	TGTGCCAGCAGCACGGGGGTCCCGATGCAGCCCCAGCATTTT
TRBV3-1/TRBV3-2	20	TRBD2	TRBJ2-1	.	CASSQGASGPGGPGYNEQFF	TGTGCCAGCAGCCAAGGGGCTTCGGGACCGGGGGGGCCGGGCTACAATGAGCAGTTCTTC
TRBV2	14	.	TRBJ2-7	.	CANLRLENSYEQYF	TGTGCCAACTTGAGGTTGGAGAATTCCTACGAGCAGTACTTC
TRBV6-4	13	TRBD1	TRBJ1-1	.	CASSGTGGTEAFF	TGTGCCAGCAGCGGGACAGGGGGCACTGAAGCTTTCTTT
TRBV5-4	13	.	TRBJ2-3	.	CASSAVGTDTQYF	TGTGCCAGCAGCGCTGTAGGCACAGATACGCAGTATTTT
TRBV2	15	.	TRBJ2-3	.	CASSELVGNTDTQYF	TGTGCCAGCAGTGAATTGGTGGGCAACACAGATACGCAGTATTTT
TRBV6-5	15	.	TRBJ1-1	.	CASSYDRTMNTEAFF	TGTGCCAGCAGTTACGACAGAACTATGAACACTGAAGCTTTCTTT
TRBV19	16	.	TRBJ1-5	.	CASSRGGDIRNQPQHF	TGTGCCAGTAGTAGGGGAGGGGACATAAGGAATCAGCCCCAGCATTTT
TRBV19	14	TRBD2	TRBJ2-5	.	CASNGGGAGETQYF	TGTGCCAGTAATGGCGGGGGGGCCGGGGAGACCCAGTACTTC
TRBV6-5	15	.	TRBJ1-5	.	CASRGQLFSNQPQHF	TGTGCCAGCAGAGGACAGTTATTTAGCAATCAGCCCCAGCATTTT
TRBV3-1/TRBV3-2	15	TRBD1	TRBJ1-1	.	CASSQAGGLGTEAFF	TGTGCCAGCAGCCAGGCAGGGGGCCTGGGCACTGAAGCTTTCTTT
TRBV20-1	14	TRBD2	TRBJ2-3	.	CSASGSGGTDTQYF	TGCAGTGCTAGTGGTAGCGGGGGTACAGATACGCAGTATTTT
TRBV14	17	.	TRBJ1-4	.	CASSQDVTVGRNEKLFF	TGTGCCAGCAGCCAAGATGTCACGGTGGGGCGTAATGAAAAACTGTTTTTT
TRBV5-6	16	TRBD2	TRBJ2-7	.	CASSLYRGGVKYEQYF	TGTGCCAGCAGCTTGTATCGGGGGGGCGTCAAATACGAGCAGTACTTC
TRBV7-9	14	TRBD1	TRBJ1-6	.	CASRSGTGFSPLHF	TGTGCCAGCAGGTCCGGGACAGGGTTTTCACCCCTCCACTTT
TRBV6-6	14	TRBD1	TRBJ2-1	.	CASNPGTGVNEQFF	TGTGCCAGCAATCCCGGGACAGGGGTGAATGAGCAGTTCTTC
TRBV19	16	.	TRBJ1-5	.	CASSIVREPSNQPQHF	TGTGCCAGTAGTATAGTGAGGGAACCTAGCAATCAGCCCCAGCATTTT
TRBV11-2	17	.	TRBJ2-1	.	CASSFPGGTSSYNEQFF	TGTGCCAGCAGCTTTCCCGGGGGTACTAGCTCCTACAATGAGCAGTTCTTC
TRBV6-5	13	.	TRBJ2-5	.	CASSSGNYGEQYF	TGTGCCAGCAGCTCGGGAAACTACGGAGAGCAGTACTTC
TRBV3-1/TRBV3-2	12	.	TRBJ1-2	.	CASSTENYGYTF	TGTGCCAGCAGCACTGAAAACTATGGCTACACCTTC
TRBV5-1	13	TRBD1	TRBJ1-2	few	CASSIGTGEGYTF	TGCGCCAGCAGCATCGGGACAGGGGAGGGCTACACCTTC
TRBV19	15	.	TRBJ2-3	.	CASGYDRPNTDTQYF	TGTGCCAGTGGCTACGACAGGCCGAACACAGATACGCAGTATTTT
TRBV27	13	TRBD1	TRBJ1-2	.	CASSSRDSYGYTF	TGTGCCAGCAGTTCTCGGGACAGCTATGGCTACACCTTC
TRBV5-5	14	.	TRBJ2-6	once	CASSSGVRANVLTF	TGTGCCAGCAGCTCAGGGGTCCGGGCCAACGTCCTGACTTTC
TRBV21-1	20	.	TRBJ1-6	.	CASSPRPGTGSSSYNSPLHF	TGTGCCAGCAGCCCGCGTCCCGGGACAGGATCGAGCTCCTATAATTCACCCCTCCACTTT
TRBV2	15	TRBD1	TRBJ2-3	.	CASRETGFGTDTQYF	TGTGCCAGCAGAGAGACAGGGTTCGGCACAGATACGCAGTATTTT
TRBV2	14	TRBD1	TRBJ2-1	.	CASSGRQGHNEQFF	TGTGCCAGCAGTGGGAGACAGGGCCACAATGAGCAGTTCTTC
TRBV5-1	16	TRBD2	TRBJ2-3	.	CASSLDGAGGTDTQYF	TGCGCCAGCAGCTTGGATGGGGCGGGGGGGACAGATACGCAGTATTTT
TRBV7-6	15	TRBD1	TRBJ1-5	.	CASSLGTGLDQPQHF	TGTGCCAGCAGCCTAGGGACAGGGCTCGATCAGCCCCAGCATTTT
TRBV11-3	16	TRBD2	TRBJ2-2	.	CASGMLGRGRTGELFF	TGTGCCAGCGGCATGCTAGGGAGGGGCCGGACCGGGGAGCTGTTTTTT
TRBV12-3/TRBV12-4	11	.	TRBJ2-5	.	CASRAGETQYF	TGTGCCAGCCGGGCGGGGGAGACCCAGTACTTC
TRBV5-6	19	TRBD2	TRBJ2-5	.	CASSLAGTSGETFQETQYF	TGTGCCAGCAGCTTGGCCGGGACTAGCGGGGAGACATTCCAAGAGACCCAGTACTTC
TRBV6-5	14	TRBD1	TRBJ1-5	.	CASSLGQGNQPQHF	TGTGCCAGCAGCCTGGGACAGGGCAATCAGCCCCAGCATTTT
TRBV20-1	11	.	TRBJ1-2	.	CSAKVQDGYTF	TGCAGTGCTAAGGTCCAGGATGGCTACACCTTC
TRBV6-5	14	.	TRBJ1-1	.	CASRVRAQNTEAFF	TGTGCCAGCAGGGTCAGGGCCCAGAACACTGAAGCTTTCTTT
TRBV5-1	16	.	TRBJ2-7	.	CASSFFYPDIGYEQYF	TGCGCCAGCAGCTTTTTCTACCCGGACATCGGGTACGAGCAGTACTTC
TRBV7-9	13	TRBD1	TRBJ1-5	.	CASSPGGNQPQHF	TGTGCCAGCAGTCCAGGGGGAAATCAGCCCCAGCATTTT
TRBV5-4	14	TRBD2	TRBJ2-1	once	CASSLGQGGNEQFF	TGTGCCAGCAGCTTGGGGCAGGGAGGGAATGAGCAGTTCTTC
TRBV5-4	12	.	TRBJ1-1	.	CASSQGNTEAFF	TGTGCCAGCAGCCAGGGAAACACTGAAGCTTTCTTT
TRBV6-5	14	TRBD1	TRBJ1-6	.	CASRMTGGGSPLHF	TGTGCCAGCAGGATGACAGGGGGCGGATCACCCCTCCACTTT
TRBV5-1	12	TRBD1	TRBJ2-1	.	CASSLQGIEQFF	TGCGCCAGCAGCCTACAGGGGATAGAGCAGTTCTTC
TRBV12-3/TRBV12-4	13	.	TRBJ1-2	.	CASSQGLPYGYTF	TGTGCCAGCAGCCAGGGACTTCCCTATGGCTACACCTTC
TRBV7-2	17	TRBD2	TRBJ2-2	.	CASSLGLAGATTGELFF	TGTGCCAGCAGCTTAGGACTAGCGGGGGCAACCACCGGGGAGCTGTTTTTT
TRBV2	15	TRBD1	TRBJ1-6	.	CASSERDRVSSPLHF	TGTGCCAGCAGCGAACGGGACAGGGTCTCTTCACCCCTCCACTTT